A single sample is the source of the 24 T cell receptor beta chains below, sequenced in a study of blood T cells in healthy people across ages. With a J-beta primer mix and a sample-barcoded 5' primer, a second PCR ran about 7 to 12 cycles. TCRdb independently ran MiXCR on the 5' RACE reads; one entry per CDR3 protein. The sample yields approximately 940,000 distinct CDR3 sequences, about 48% seen once. Input material: blood. The receptors originated from a man between 25 and 39 years old in good health.

The rearrangement links TRBV2 to TRBJ2-6, with D possibly matching TRBD1 (5 bases). Germline V lookup: CDR1 SNHLY, CDR2 FYNNEI. The CDR3 length is 17 residues. With 6 bases removed from V and 0 bases from J, the gap between germline ends came to 15 bases. DNA for the CDR3: TGTGCCAGCAGCCCGGTAGGGGCCCTCTCTGGGGCCAACGTCCTGACTTTC. Its translation is CASSPVGALSGANVLTF.

This clonotype was counted once. This chain uses TRBV3-1 with TRBJ2-7; D not resolved. V was shortened by 0 bases and J by 2 bases, with 11 bases between the two germline ends. The V gene's germline CDR1 is LGHDT and CDR2 YNNKEL (reference sequence). CDR3 length: 15 residues. CDR3 amino acids: CASSQDPRPTYEQYF. CDR3 coding DNA: TGTGCCAGCAGCCAAGACCCAAGACCAACCTACGAGCAGTACTTC.

The J gene is TRBJ1-4, the V gene TRBV29-1, with a tentative D call TRBD1 (6 bases). V was trimmed by 3 bases and J by 8 bases, leaving 13 bases between them. This CDR3 has 13 residues. Germline-derived CDR1 and CDR2 are SQVTM and ANQGSEA. The CDR3 nucleotides read TGCAGCGTTGACTCCGGGACATCCGAAAAACTGTTTTTT. It codes for CSVDSGTSEKLFF.

The chain has TRBV7-9 and TRBJ2-3; possibly TRBD1 or TRBD2 for D (6 bases each). V was clipped by 4 bases and J by 3 bases, with 14 bases between them. Germline-derived CDR1 and CDR2 are SEHNR and FQNEAQ (reference sequence). There are 15 residues in the CDR3. The CDR3 spells CASSSFGGRTDTQYF. CDR3 nucleotides: TGTGCCAGCAGCTCGTTTGGGGGGCGTACAGATACGCAGTATTTT.

This chain joins TRBV9 and TRBJ1-1; TRBD1 aligns across 7 bases. The CDR3 runs 15 residues. V lost 0 bases to trimming and J lost 2 bases; unmatched junction nucleotides: 4. Germline V gene sequence: CDR1 SGDLS, CDR2 YYNGEE. CDR3 coding DNA: TGTGCCAGCAGCGTAGCGGGACAGAGAAACACTGAAGCTTTCTTT. Translating gives CASSVAGQRNTEAFF.

The V gene is TRBV7-8, the J gene TRBJ2-3; D might be TRBD1 (6 bases). Germline CDR1 and CDR2: SGHVS and FQNEAQ. The CDR3 contains 14 residues. Trimming left V 6 bases short and J 3 bases short, with 13 bases between. CDR3 protein: CASRVQGSTDTQYF. In nucleotides, the CDR3 is TGTGCCAGCAGAGTACAGGGAAGTACAGATACGCAGTATTTT.

V is TRBV20-1 and J is TRBJ2-3, with 8 bases aligning to TRBD2. Trimming took 0 bases from V and 4 from J; bases not matched to a gene: 9. Looked up from germline, CDR1 is DFQATT and CDR2 is SNEGSKA (reference sequence). CDR3 size: 16 residues. The CDR3, as DNA: TGCAGTGCTAGAGATTGGTCGGGAGGGCCCCCAGATACGCAGTATTTT. Protein: CSARDWSGGPPDTQYF.

This rearrangement joins TRBV27 to TRBJ2-7; maybe TRBD1 (6 bases). The germline gives CDR1 MNHEY, CDR2 SMNVEV (reference sequence). The CDR3 runs 15 residues. Deletions cut 0 bases from V and 3 bases from J, with 12 bases between. In nucleotides, the CDR3 is TGTGCCAGCAGTTTATCGGACAGCGTAGACTACGAGCAGTACTTC. Its translation: CASSLSDSVDYEQYF.

The genes are TRBV6-1 and TRBJ2-1, with D possibly being TRBD1 or TRBD2 (6 bases each). Trimming pared 7 bases from V and 5 bases from J, leaving 12 bases between. The CDR3 consists of 13 residues. Germline assignment: CDR1 MNHNS and CDR2 SASEGT. CDR3 DNA sequence: TGTGCCAGCACGACGGGGGCACACAATGAGCAGTTCTTC. This translates into CASTTGAHNEQFF.

The sample holds a few counts of this clonotype. The V and J genes are TRBV6-5 and TRBJ2-1; either TRBD1 or TRBD2 may fit D (5 bases each). Germline lookup yields CDR1 MNHEY and CDR2 SVGAGI. The V end was cut by 6 bases, the J end by 6 bases, with 21 bases between. CDR3 length: 16 amino acids. CDR3 sequence reads: CASRYLGTANINEQFF. The CDR3 DNA reads TGTGCCAGCAGATACCTCGGGACGGCGAACATCAATGAGCAGTTCTTC.

This sequence joins TRBV7-3 and TRBJ2-5, with 8 bases aligning to TRBD2. V lost 6 bases to trimming and J lost 0 bases; unmatched junction nucleotides: 6. The germline gives CDR1 SGHTA, CDR2 FQGTGA. This CDR3 is 15 amino acids long. This CDR3 is CASSLAGTNQETQYF. The DNA of the CDR3 is TGTGCCAGCAGTTTAGCGGGGACCAACCAAGAGACCCAGTACTTC.

This clonotype has a handful of counts. The CDR3 here is CSARGTSGRTQYF. As DNA, the CDR3 is TGCAGTGCCCGCGGGACTAGCGGTAGGACGCAGTATTTT. J is TRBJ2-3 and V is TRBV20-1; 11 bases fit TRBD2. CDR3 length: 13 amino acids. In germline, CDR1 is DFQATT, CDR2 SNEGSKA (reference sequence). Germline trimming cut 6 bases from V and 9 bases from J; bases unmatched to any gene: 8.

The genes are TRBV25-1 and TRBJ1-2, with D perhaps matching TRBD1 (5 bases). Per the germline V gene, CDR1 is MGHDK and CDR2 is SYGVNS. Trimming took 5 bases from V and 4 from J, leaving 14 bases between them. The CDR3 covers 14 residues. CDR3 in amino acids: CASSPIGTVYGYTF. CDR3 sequence (DNA): TGTGCCAGCAGTCCAATAGGGACGGTCTATGGCTACACCTTC.

This clonotype was picked up many times. A junction boundary mismatches the germline segment, possibly from a read error. V usage is TRBV29-1 and J usage is TRBJ2-7; 8 bases are shared with TRBD1. The germline gives CDR1 SQVTM, CDR2 ANQGSEA. This CDR3 comprises 12 residues. The CDR3 reads CSVGQGAYEQYF. The CDR3 DNA follows: TGCAGTGTTGGGCAGGGGGCATACGAGCAGTACTTC.

The chain has TRBV4-3 and TRBJ1-2; 8 nucleotides align to TRBD1. The CDR3 sequence is 15 residues long. Germline V gene data show CDR1 as LGHNA and CDR2 as YSLEER. The V gene end was trimmed by 4 bases and the J gene end by 6 bases; junction bases not matched to a gene: 10. DNA for the CDR3: TGCGCCAGCAGCCGACAGGGGTCGGGTTTGGATGGCTACACCTTC. It yields the protein CASSRQGSGLDGYTF.

This clonotype was seen a handful of times. This chain joins TRBV4-2 and TRBJ2-5, with D possibly being TRBD1 (6 bases). The CDR3 is 14 amino acids. Per the germline V gene, CDR1 is LGHNA and CDR2 is YNFKEQ. The germline V and J ends were trimmed by 5 bases and 0 bases, with 10 bases remaining between them. This CDR3 reads CASSFGTNQETQYF. The CDR3, as DNA: TGTGCCAGCAGCTTCGGGACAAACCAAGAGACCCAGTACTTC.

This clonotype was found a few times. V is TRBV6-2 or TRBV6-3 and J is TRBJ2-7, with 10 bases identical to TRBD1. V lost 2 bases and J lost 9; bases outside the gene matches: 4. Germline V CDR1 and CDR2: MNHEY, SVGEGT. CDR3 length equals 13 residues. The CDR3 spells CASSYETGGWQYF. For the CDR3, the DNA is TGTGCCAGCAGTTACGAGACAGGGGGCTGGCAGTACTTC.

Remarks on this clonotype: This sequence may be a read error, since a much larger clone differs from it by one base. The chain uses TRBV29-1 and TRBJ2-7; tentatively, D is TRBD1 or TRBD2 (5 bases each). CDR1 SQVTM and CDR2 ANQGSEA come from the germline V gene. The CDR3 consists of 14 residues. V was shortened by 1 base and J by 2 bases, with 12 bases between the two germline ends. CDR3 region: CSVEARGVPYEQYF. CDR3 nucleotide sequence: TGCAGCGTTGAAGCCAGAGGGGTCCCCTACGAGCAGTACTTC.

The chain links TRBV3-1 to TRBJ2-1; 9 nucleotides match TRBD2. Germline V gene data show CDR1 as LGHDT and CDR2 as YNNKEL (reference sequence). The CDR3 is 15 residues long. After removal of 1 base from V and 5 bases from J, the junction contained 3 bases not matched to a gene. The DNA for the CDR3 is TGTGCCAGCAGCCAAGGTATAGCGGGGGACAATGAGCAGTTCTTC. This codes for CASSQGIAGDNEQFF.

This chain uses TRBV6-2 or TRBV6-3 with TRBJ2-5; D is unclear. CDR1 is MNHEY and CDR2 is SVGEGT in the germline V gene. This CDR3 has 13 residues. V lost 5 bases, J lost 4 bases, and 11 bases lay in between. The CDR3 sequence: CASSQSGPETQYF. The CDR3 region has the DNA TGTGCCAGCAGTCAGTCCGGCCCAGAGACCCAGTACTTC.

This clonotype was seen a handful of times. The V gene is TRBV6-6, the J gene TRBJ2-7; D is undetermined. Per the germline V gene, CDR1 is MNHNY and CDR2 is SVGAGI (reference sequence). Trimming left V 7 bases short and J 3 bases short, with 13 bases between. The CDR3 length is 13 residues. The CDR3 reads CASTLSVGYEQYF. CDR3 DNA: TGTGCCAGCACCCTAAGCGTGGGCTACGAGCAGTACTTC.

This clonotype was observed a handful of times. The V gene is TRBV20-1, the J gene TRBJ2-3; 14 nucleotides agree with TRBD2. CDR3 length: 19 amino acids. V trimming: 0 bases; J trimming: 1 base; junction bases outside the gene matches: 9. Germline V gives CDR1 DFQATT, CDR2 SNEGSKA (reference sequence). The CDR3 region has the DNA TGCAGTGCTAGAGATCCCGCCGGACTAGCGGGGGGCCGCACAGATACGCAGTATTTT. Protein sequence: CSARDPAGLAGGRTDTQYF.

This clonotype was observed a handful of times. The chain couples TRBV27 to TRBJ1-4; TRBD1 might be the D (5 bases). Trimming shortened V by 3 bases and J by 2 bases, and 13 bases separated the two germline ends. The length of the CDR3 is 16 residues. The germline V gene encodes CDR1 MNHEY and CDR2 SMNVEV (reference sequence). CDR3 residues: CASSLGLRGTNEKLFF. In DNA form, the CDR3 reads TGTGCCAGCAGTTTGGGGCTACGGGGGACTAATGAAAAACTGTTTTTT. The full variable domain, completed using reference TRBV27 and TRBJ1-4, is EAQVTQNPRYLITVTGKKLTVTCSQNMNHEYMSWYRQDPGLGLRQIYYSMNVEVTDKGDVPEGYKVSRKEKRNFPLILESPSPNQTSLYFCASSLGLRGTNEKLFFGSGTQLSVL.

This clonotype appeared a few times. The J gene is TRBJ2-1, the V gene TRBV6-1; no reliable D call. Trimming left V 5 bases short and J 11 bases short, with 13 bases between. Per germline, CDR1 MNHNS and CDR2 SASEGT. The CDR3 consists of 12 residues. The CDR3 nucleotides read TGTGCCAGCAGTCCCCTTTCTGAGCAGCAGTTCTTC. Its translation is CASSPLSEQQFF.